Below, 14 T cell receptor beta chains from the same sample are listed, as sequenced in a study of CD8 T cells in Susac syndrome. It was with random hexamers that 0.5 to 1 ug RNA was reverse transcribed. TCRdb reprocessed the immunoSEQ multiplex PCR reads via MiXCR and lists one record per CDR3 protein. This table holds under 300,000 distinct CDR3 sequences, almost 97% found once. Sequenced: CD4+ T cells from PBMCs. The receptor source for this set is a human donor with Susac syndrome.

The CDR3 is CASRRPGLPNNEQFF. The CDR3, as DNA: TGTGCCAGCAGGAGGCCGGGACTACCGAACAATGAGCAGTTCTTC. The chain uses TRBV25-1 and TRBJ2-1, with TRBD2 matching 7 bases. CDR1 MGHDK and CDR2 SYGVNS come from the germline V gene. The length of the CDR3 is 15 residues. V was pared by 6 bases and J by 5 bases, with 10 bases of the junction left unmatched.

The chain is built from TRBV4-1 and TRBJ2-1; 12 bases agree with TRBD1. This CDR3 contains 16 residues. V was pared by 0 bases and J by 9 bases, with 6 bases of the junction left unmatched. Looked up from germline, CDR1 is MGHRA and CDR2 is YSYEKL. CDR3 bases: TGCGCCAGCAGCCAAGATTCGGGACAGGGGGCTTTTGAGCAGTTCTTC. It codes for CASSQDSGQGAFEQFF.

The rearrangement joins TRBV15 to TRBJ1-4; D unclear. Looked up from germline, CDR1 is LNHNV and CDR2 is YYDKDF (reference sequence). This CDR3 is 12 amino acids long. Trimming removed 0 bases from V and 6 bases from J, with 2 bases in between. This chain's CDR3 is CATSRDHEKLFF. The CDR3 bases are TGTGCCACCAGCAGAGATCATGAAAAACTGTTTTTT.

V usage is TRBV4-1 and J usage is TRBJ2-1; 9 nucleotides align to TRBD1. V lost 2 bases to trimming and J lost 0 bases; unmatched junction nucleotides: 5. Germline V lookup: CDR1 MGHRA, CDR2 YSYEKL. The CDR3 spans 17 residues. DNA for the CDR3: TGCGCCAGCAGCCAATCCGGACAGGGGAGCTCCTACAATGAGCAGTTCTTC. This gives the protein CASSQSGQGSSYNEQFF.

This chain connects TRBV11-1 to TRBJ2-7; unclear D gene. The germline gives CDR1 SGHAT, CDR2 FQDESV (reference sequence). This CDR3 has 12 residues. V was clipped by 3 bases and J by 2 bases, with 5 bases between them. The CDR3 DNA follows: TGTGCCAGCAGCTTGACGCCCTACGAGCAGTACTTC. Translated: CASSLTPYEQYF.

The V gene is TRBV5-1, the J gene TRBJ2-7; D is perhaps TRBD1 (5 bases). The ends were cut back, 0 bases at V and 6 bases at J, with 16 bases in the middle. CDR3 length equals 15 residues. The V gene's germline CDR1 is SGHRS and CDR2 YFSETQ. CDR3 loop: CASSLGGARKLEQYF. The CDR3 region has the DNA TGCGCCAGCAGCTTGGGGGGCGCTCGCAAGCTCGAGCAGTACTTC.

The V gene is TRBV29-1, the J gene TRBJ1-6, with unresolved D. V dropped 5 bases and J dropped 11 bases, with 7 bases sitting between them. This CDR3 spans 10 amino acids. CDR1 SQVTM and CDR2 ANQGSEA come from the germline V gene. CDR3 sequence reads: CSVSVPPLHF. The CDR3 nucleotides are TGCAGCGTTTCAGTTCCACCCCTCCACTTT.

The chain joins TRBV5-4 to TRBJ2-1; possible D gene TRBD2, 5 bases. The V gene's germline CDR1 is SGHNT and CDR2 YYREEE (reference sequence). The CDR3 has 14 residues. V was pared by 0 bases and J by 9 bases, with 13 bases between. CDR3 protein: CASSLASLGAEQFF. The CDR3 region has the DNA TGTGCCAGCAGCTTGGCTTCGCTGGGAGCTGAGCAGTTCTTC. Together with reference TRBV5-4 and TRBJ2-1, the CDR3 gives the full variable domain: ETGVTQSPTHLIKTRGQQVTLRCSSQSGHNTVSWYQQALGQGPQFIFQYYREEENGRGNFPPRFSGLQFPNYSSELNVNALELDDSALYLCASSLASLGAEQFFGPGTRLTVL.

The chain couples TRBV29-1 to TRBJ1-3; 9 positions match TRBD1. Germline V gives CDR1 SQVTM, CDR2 ANQGSEA. The trim removed 7 bases at V and 3 bases at J, leaving 4 bases unmatched. CDR3 length: 13 residues. The CDR3 coding sequence is TGCAGCGGGGGACAGGGCAATGGAAACACCATATATTTT. Amino acid sequence: CSGGQGNGNTIYF.

The chain uses TRBV30 and TRBJ2-3; 7 nucleotides line up with TRBD2. Germline CDR1 is GTSNPN and CDR2 is SVGIG (reference sequence). This CDR3 has 16 residues. Trimming took 4 bases from V and 2 from J; bases not matched to a gene: 12. CDR3 DNA: TGTGCCTGGACTCGCCCTAGCGGAGGGAACACAGATACGCAGTATTTT. Protein: CAWTRPSGGNTDTQYF.

The chain carries TRBV28 and TRBJ2-5; TRBD1 matches 12 bases. J gave up 6 bases and V 5 bases, and 7 bases lay outside the gene matches. CDR1 and CDR2 (germline): MDHEN, SYDVKM. CDR3 length: 15 amino acids. This chain's CDR3 is CASSTSGQGAQTQYF. CDR3 sequence (DNA): TGTGCCAGCAGTACCTCGGGACAGGGGGCGCAGACCCAGTACTTC.

The chain links TRBV11-3 to TRBJ2-7; D call uncertain. Per germline, CDR1 SGHNT and CDR2 YENEEA. This CDR3 contains 15 residues. With 0 bases removed from V and 2 bases from J, the gap between germline ends came to 11 bases. CDR3 nucleotide sequence: TGTGCCAGCAGCTTAGAGGTAGCTGCAGCCTACGAGCAGTACTTC. It yields the protein CASSLEVAAAYEQYF.

This chain connects TRBV11-2 to TRBJ2-1; 8 positions match TRBD1. Germline assignment: CDR1 SGHAT and CDR2 FQNNGV. J gave up 4 bases and V 7 bases, and 6 bases lay outside the gene matches. The CDR3 is 14 amino acids. The CDR3 loop is CASNAGGLYNEQFF. The CDR3 DNA is TGTGCCAGCAACGCAGGGGGCTTGTACAATGAGCAGTTCTTC.

The V gene is TRBV3-1, the J gene TRBJ2-5; D not certain. The CDR3 loop spans 16 amino acids. V was shortened by 0 bases and J by 5 bases, with 16 bases between the two germline ends. Looked up from germline, CDR1 is LGHDT and CDR2 is YNNKEL (reference sequence). The CDR3 region is CASSQDYLPRHETQYF. Written as DNA, the CDR3 is TGTGCCAGCAGCCAAGATTACCTTCCACGACATGAGACCCAGTACTTC.